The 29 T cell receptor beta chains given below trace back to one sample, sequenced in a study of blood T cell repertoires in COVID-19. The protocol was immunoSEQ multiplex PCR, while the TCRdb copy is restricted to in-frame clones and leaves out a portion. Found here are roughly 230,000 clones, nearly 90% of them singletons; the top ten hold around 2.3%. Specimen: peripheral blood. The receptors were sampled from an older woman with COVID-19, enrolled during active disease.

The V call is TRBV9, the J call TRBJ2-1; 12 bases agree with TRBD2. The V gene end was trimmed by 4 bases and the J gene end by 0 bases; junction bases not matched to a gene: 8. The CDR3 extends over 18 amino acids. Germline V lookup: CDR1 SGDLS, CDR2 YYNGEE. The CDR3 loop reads CASSPGLAGRSSYNEQFF. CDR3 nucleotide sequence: TGTGCCAGCAGCCCGGGACTAGCGGGCCGAAGCTCCTACAATGAGCAGTTCTTC.

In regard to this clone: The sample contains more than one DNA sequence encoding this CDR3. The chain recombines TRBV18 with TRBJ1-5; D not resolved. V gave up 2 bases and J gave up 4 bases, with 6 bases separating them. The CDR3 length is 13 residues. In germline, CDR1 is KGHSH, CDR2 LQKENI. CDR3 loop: CASSPEGNQPQHF. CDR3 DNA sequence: TGTGCCAGCTCACCAGAGGGAAATCAGCCCCAGCATTTT.

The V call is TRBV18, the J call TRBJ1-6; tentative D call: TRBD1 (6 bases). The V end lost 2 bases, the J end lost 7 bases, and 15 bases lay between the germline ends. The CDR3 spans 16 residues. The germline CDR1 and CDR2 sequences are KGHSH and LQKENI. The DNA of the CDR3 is TGTGCCAGCTCACCATCAGGGGCCCCAGACAATTCACCCCTCCACTTT. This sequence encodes CASSPSGAPDNSPLHF. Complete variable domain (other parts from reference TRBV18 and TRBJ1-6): NAGVMQNPRHLVRRRGQEARLRCSPMKGHSHVYWYRQLPEEGLKFMVYLQKENIIDESGMPKERFSAEFPKEGPSILRIQQVVRGDSAAYFCASSPSGAPDNSPLHFGNGTRLTVT.

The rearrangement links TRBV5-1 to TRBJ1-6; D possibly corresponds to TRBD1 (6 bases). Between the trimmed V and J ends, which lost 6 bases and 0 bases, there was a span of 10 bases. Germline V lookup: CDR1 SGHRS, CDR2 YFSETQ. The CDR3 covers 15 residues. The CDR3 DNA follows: TGCGCCAGCAACGCGGACAGCTCCTATAATTCACCCCTCCACTTT. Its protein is CASNADSSYNSPLHF. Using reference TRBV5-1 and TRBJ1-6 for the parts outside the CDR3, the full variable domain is KAGVTQTPRYLIKTRGQQVTLSCSPISGHRSVSWYQQTPGQGLQFLFEYFSETQRNKGNFPGRFSGRQFSNSRSEMNVSTLELGDSALYLCASNADSSYNSPLHFGNGTRLTVT.

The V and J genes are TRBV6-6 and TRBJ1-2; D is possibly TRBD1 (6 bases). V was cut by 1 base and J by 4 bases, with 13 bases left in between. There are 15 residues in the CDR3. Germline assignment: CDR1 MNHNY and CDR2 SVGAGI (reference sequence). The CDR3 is CASSYWTGGGYGYTF. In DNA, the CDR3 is TGTGCCAGCAGTTACTGGACGGGGGGCGGCTATGGCTACACCTTC.

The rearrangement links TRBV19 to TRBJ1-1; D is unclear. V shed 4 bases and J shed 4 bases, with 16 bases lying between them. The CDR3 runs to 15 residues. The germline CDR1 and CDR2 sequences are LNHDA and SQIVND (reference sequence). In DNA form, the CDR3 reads TGTGCCAGTAGTACCCGGGTGCTGGTGGGCACTGAAGCTTTCTTT. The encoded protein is CASSTRVLVGTEAFF.

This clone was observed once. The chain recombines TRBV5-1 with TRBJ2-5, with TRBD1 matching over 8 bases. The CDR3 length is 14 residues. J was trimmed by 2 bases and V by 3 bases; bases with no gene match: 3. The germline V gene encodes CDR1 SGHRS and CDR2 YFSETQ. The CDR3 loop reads CASSSRTGQETQYF. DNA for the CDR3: TGCGCCAGCAGCTCCAGGACAGGGCAAGAGACCCAGTACTTC.

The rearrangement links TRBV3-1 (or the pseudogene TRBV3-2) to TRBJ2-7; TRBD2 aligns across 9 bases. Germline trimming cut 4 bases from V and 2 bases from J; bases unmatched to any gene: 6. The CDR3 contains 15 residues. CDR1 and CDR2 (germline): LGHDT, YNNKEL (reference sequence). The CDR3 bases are TGTGCCAGCAGCCCCCTAGCGGGGAGGACCTACGAGCAGTACTTC. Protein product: CASSPLAGRTYEQYF.

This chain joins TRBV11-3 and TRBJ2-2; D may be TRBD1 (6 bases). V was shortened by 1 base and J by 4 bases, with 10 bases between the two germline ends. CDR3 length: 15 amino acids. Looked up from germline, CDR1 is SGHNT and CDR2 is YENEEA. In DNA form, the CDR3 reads TGTGCCAGCAGCTTAGGGACAGATCTCACCGGGGAGCTGTTTTTT. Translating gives CASSLGTDLTGELFF.

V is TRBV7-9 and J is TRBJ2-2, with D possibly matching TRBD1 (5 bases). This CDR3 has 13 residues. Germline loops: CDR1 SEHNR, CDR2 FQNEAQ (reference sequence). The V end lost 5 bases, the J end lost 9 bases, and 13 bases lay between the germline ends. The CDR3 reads CASSPGQSRELFF. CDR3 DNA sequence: TGTGCCAGCAGCCCCGGACAATCCCGGGAGCTGTTTTTT.

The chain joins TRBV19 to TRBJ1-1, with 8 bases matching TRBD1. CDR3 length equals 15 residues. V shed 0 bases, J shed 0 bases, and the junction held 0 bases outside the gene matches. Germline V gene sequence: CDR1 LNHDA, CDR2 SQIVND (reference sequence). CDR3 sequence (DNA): TGTGCCAGTAGTATAGAGACAGGGGTGAACACTGAAGCTTTCTTT. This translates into CASSIETGVNTEAFF.

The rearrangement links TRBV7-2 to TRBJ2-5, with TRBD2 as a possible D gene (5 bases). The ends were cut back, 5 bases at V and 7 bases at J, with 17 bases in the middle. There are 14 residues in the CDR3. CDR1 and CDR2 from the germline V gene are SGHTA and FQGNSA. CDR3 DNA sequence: TGTGCCAGCAGCCCCCCAGCGGCACCGCGGACCCAGTACTTC. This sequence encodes CASSPPAAPRTQYF. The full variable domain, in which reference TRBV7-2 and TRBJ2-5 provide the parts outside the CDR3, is GAGVSQSPSNKVTEKGKDVELRCDPISGHTALYWYRQSLGQGLEFLIYFQGNSAPDKSGLPSDRFSAERTGGSVSTLTIQRTQQEDSAVYLCASSPPAAPRTQYFGPGTRLLVL.

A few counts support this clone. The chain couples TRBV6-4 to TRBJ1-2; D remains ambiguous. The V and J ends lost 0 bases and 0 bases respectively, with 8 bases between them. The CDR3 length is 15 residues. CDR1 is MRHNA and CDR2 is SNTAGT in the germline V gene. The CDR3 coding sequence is TGTGCCAGCAGTGACTCGACACCAGCTAACTATGGCTACACCTTC. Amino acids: CASSDSTPANYGYTF.

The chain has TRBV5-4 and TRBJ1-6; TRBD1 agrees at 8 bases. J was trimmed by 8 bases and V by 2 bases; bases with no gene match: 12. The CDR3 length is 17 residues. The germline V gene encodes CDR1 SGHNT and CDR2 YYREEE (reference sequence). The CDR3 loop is CASSFRSGGQGDSPLHF. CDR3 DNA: TGTGCCAGCAGCTTCAGGTCCGGCGGACAGGGTGATTCACCCCTCCACTTT.

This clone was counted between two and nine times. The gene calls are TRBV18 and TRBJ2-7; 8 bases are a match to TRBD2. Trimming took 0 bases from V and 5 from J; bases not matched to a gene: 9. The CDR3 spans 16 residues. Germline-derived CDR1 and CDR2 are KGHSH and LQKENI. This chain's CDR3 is CASSPPSRGGRDEQYF. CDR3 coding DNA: TGTGCCAGCTCACCACCAAGTCGGGGGGGTCGAGACGAGCAGTACTTC. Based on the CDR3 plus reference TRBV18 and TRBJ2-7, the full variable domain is NAGVMQNPRHLVRRRGQEARLRCSPMKGHSHVYWYRQLPEEGLKFMVYLQKENIIDESGMPKERFSAEFPKEGPSILRIQQVVRGDSAAYFCASSPPSRGGRDEQYFGPGTRLTVT.

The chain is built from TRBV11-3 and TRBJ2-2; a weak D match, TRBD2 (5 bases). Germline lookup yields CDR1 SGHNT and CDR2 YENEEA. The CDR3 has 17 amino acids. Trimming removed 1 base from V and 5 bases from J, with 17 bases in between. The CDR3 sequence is CASSLAEGRDVTGELFF. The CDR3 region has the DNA TGTGCCAGCAGCTTAGCAGAGGGAAGGGATGTGACCGGGGAGCTGTTTTTT.

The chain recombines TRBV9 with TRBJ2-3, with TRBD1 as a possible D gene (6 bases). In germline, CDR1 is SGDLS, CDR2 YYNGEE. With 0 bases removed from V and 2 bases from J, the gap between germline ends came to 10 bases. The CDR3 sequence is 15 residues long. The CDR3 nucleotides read TGTGCCAGCAGCGTAGAGTGGACAGACACAGATACGCAGTATTTT. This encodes CASSVEWTDTDTQYF.

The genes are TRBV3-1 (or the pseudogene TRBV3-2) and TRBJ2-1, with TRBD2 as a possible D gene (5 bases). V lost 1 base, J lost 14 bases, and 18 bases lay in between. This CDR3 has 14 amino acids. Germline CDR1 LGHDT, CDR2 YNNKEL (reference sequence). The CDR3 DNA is TGTGCCAGCAGCCAAGGGCCCTCGGTTGCGGAGGAGTTCTTC. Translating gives CASSQGPSVAEEFF.

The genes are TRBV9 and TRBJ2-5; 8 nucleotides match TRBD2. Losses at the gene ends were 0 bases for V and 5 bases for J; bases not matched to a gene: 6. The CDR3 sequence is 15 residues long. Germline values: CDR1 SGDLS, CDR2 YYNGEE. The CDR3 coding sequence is TGTGCCAGCAGCGTAGGAACGGGGGGGCCCGAGACCCAGTACTTC. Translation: CASSVGTGGPETQYF.

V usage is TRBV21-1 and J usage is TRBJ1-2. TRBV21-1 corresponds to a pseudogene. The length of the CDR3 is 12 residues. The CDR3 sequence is CASSMRRYGYTF. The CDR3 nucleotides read TGTGCCAGCAGCATGCGGAGGTATGGCTACACCTTC.

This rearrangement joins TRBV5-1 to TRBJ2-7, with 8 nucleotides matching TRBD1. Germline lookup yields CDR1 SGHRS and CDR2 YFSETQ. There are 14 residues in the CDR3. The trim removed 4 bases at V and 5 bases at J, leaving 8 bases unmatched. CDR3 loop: CASSRTGNNHEQYF. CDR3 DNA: TGCGCCAGCAGCCGGACAGGGAATAACCACGAGCAGTACTTC.

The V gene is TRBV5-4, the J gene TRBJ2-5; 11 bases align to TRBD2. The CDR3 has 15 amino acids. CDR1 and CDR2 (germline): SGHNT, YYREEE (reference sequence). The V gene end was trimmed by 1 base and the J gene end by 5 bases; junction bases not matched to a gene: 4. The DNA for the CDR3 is TGTGCCAGCAGCTTGTCACTAGCGGGGGATGAGACCCAGTACTTC. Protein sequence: CASSLSLAGDETQYF.

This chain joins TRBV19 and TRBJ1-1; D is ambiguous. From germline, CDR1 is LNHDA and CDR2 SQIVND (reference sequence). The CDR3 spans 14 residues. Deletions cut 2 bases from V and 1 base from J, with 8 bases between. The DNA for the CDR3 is TGTGCCAGTAGTATAACCGCAGGGAACACTGAAGCTTTCTTT. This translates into CASSITAGNTEAFF.

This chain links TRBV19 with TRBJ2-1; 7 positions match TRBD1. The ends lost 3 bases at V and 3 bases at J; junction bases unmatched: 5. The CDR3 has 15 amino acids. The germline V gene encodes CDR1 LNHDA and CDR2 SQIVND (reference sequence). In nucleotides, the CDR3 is TGTGCCAGTAGTATGATGGGGACAGTCTACAATGAGCAGTTCTTC. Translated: CASSMMGTVYNEQFF.

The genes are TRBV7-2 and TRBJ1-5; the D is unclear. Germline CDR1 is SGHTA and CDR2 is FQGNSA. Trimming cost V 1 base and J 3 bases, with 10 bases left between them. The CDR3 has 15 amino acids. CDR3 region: CASSLVRQNNQPQHF. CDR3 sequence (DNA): TGTGCCAGCAGCTTAGTTCGCCAGAACAATCAGCCCCAGCATTTT.

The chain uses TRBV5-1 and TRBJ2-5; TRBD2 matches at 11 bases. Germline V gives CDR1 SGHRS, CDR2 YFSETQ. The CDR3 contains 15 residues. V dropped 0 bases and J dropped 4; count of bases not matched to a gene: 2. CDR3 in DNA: TGCGCCAGCAGCTTGGCCACTAGCGGGGGAGAGACCCAGTACTTC. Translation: CASSLATSGGETQYF.

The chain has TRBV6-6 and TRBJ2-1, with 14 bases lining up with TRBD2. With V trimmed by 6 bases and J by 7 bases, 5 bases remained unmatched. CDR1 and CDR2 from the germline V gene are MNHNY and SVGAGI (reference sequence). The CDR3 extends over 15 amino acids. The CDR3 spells CASRTSGGVSNEQFF. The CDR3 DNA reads TGTGCCAGCAGGACTAGCGGGGGGGTTTCGAATGAGCAGTTCTTC.

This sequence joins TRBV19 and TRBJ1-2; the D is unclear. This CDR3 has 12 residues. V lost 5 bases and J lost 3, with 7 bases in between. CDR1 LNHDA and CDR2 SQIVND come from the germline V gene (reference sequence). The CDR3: CASSLRDYGYTF. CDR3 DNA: TGTGCCAGTAGTCTGCGGGACTATGGCTACACCTTC.

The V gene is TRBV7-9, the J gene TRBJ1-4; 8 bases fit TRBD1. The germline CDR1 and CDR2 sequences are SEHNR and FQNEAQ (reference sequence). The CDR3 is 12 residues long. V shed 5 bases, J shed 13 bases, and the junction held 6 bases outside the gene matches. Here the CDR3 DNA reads TGTGCCAGCAGCCCAGGACAGGGTCGACTGTTTTTT. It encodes CASSPGQGRLFF.